Sequencing of this T cell receptor beta chain was carried out in a study of blood T cell repertoires in COVID-19 (dated by TCRdb to the early 2020s). About the investigation overall: Samples covering the acute and convalescent phases of COVID-19 were provided by collaborators in the United States, Italy and Spain. The material from the prospective study consisted of cDNA or gDNA derived from T cells, B-cell-depleted T cells, or PBMCs. The dataset comprised deeply sampled blood TCRbeta repertoires from subjects exposed to, actively infected with, or recovered from COVID-19. The repertoires were released in a freely available public database intended as a resource for research on the immune response to SARS-CoV-2. The samples were drawn from two sources: the first 160 participants of the ongoing ImmuneRACE study, and over 1,000 subjects contributed by 6 global collaborators. Nearly every sample came with metadata listing a de-identified subject ID, COVID-19 status, age in years and sex. HLA class I and class II types, where available, came from metadata supplied by the sample provider rather than from assay-based typing.

Paper-wide results and their limitations: Clinical and demographic metadata were provided uncurated, with the amount varying by source and participant.

TCRbeta CDR3 regions were amplified from genomic DNA using the immunoSEQ Assay, a bias-controlled multiplex PCR. As for the original processing: Within the assay, amplification of reference gene primers was used to estimate how many nucleated cells each sample contained. Sequence reads were collapsed and filtered to measure the absolute abundance of every unique TCRbeta CDR3 rearrangement. For each sample, productive Simpson clonality was calculated by taking the square root of Simpson's diversity index across productive rearrangements. The source is immuneACCESS, and TCRdb retained only in-frame sequences with V and J called. Part of the clones is not carried over; for the studies checked, unresolved V genes explain less than half of this, and the remainder is unexplained. V, J and clone size are taken as reported in that table, and D and trimming were inferred from the DNA itself. This sample holds 210,000 or so clones; roughly 80% were observed only once. The top ten hold 4.8% of the sample.

The CDR3 covers 16 residues, taking in both the cysteine and the phenylalanine. Only CDR3 DNA is held: 48 bases, read in frame from base 1. The CDR1 and CDR2 encoded by the germline V gene (reference sequence) are SGHNT and YYREEE. Cut back by 2 bases and 8 bases, the V and J ends lie 19 bases apart. In regard to this clone: Its antigen specificity is not known. Per-nucleotide qualities are absent, and no much larger clonotype sits a single base away.

Participants in the prospective study were enrolled through a virtual design, were aged about 18 to 100 years, and lived in 24 United States geographic areas. Cohort assignment in the prospective study relied on participant-reported clinical history from a screening survey and a study questionnaire. A participant counted as exposed if, within 2 weeks of entering the study, that participant had been in contact with someone who had a PCR-confirmed or clinician-diagnosed COVID-19 case. In the prospective study, mobile phlebotomists collected whole blood, serum and a nasopharyngeal or oropharyngeal swab from each participant. Participants in the prospective study had the option to provide additional blood draws and questionnaires over a roughly two-month period. Before DNA extraction, blood samples from the prospective study were shipped at room temperature or frozen.

This sequence originates from a woman aged 50 to 65 who had been exposed to COVID-19. The sequencing input was PBMCs or T cells enriched from blood (not recorded which). The V and J genes are TRBV5-4 and TRBJ2-2; no D gene is confidently identified. The base sequence is TGTGCCAGCAGCTTCGAGCCTAGTTTGGTTCTAGGGGAGCTGTTTTTT. Its protein product is CASSFEPSLVLGELFF.